The 29 T cell receptor beta chains in this list originate from one sample, sequenced in a study of T-cell memory formation after mild COVID-19. A single record per CDR3 protein comes from TCRdb applying MiXCR to the 5' RACE reads. The table has about 320,000 distinct CDR3 sequences, around 15% seen once. Sequencing was performed on PBMCs or a T cell subset sorted from them (not recorded which). These receptors were taken from a man aged 18 to 35 who had mild COVID-19 (a few samples of this study predate the infection). Cell type and time point are not known.

This clonotype has just a few counts. The rearrangement links TRBV12-3 or TRBV12-4 to TRBJ1-5; D unclear. The CDR3 length is 15 residues. The ends were cut back, 5 bases at V and 4 bases at J, with 15 bases in the middle. The CDR3 reads CASSKPRTGNQPQHF. The CDR3 DNA follows: TGTGCCAGCAGTAAACCGCGAACGGGTAATCAGCCCCAGCATTTT.

The V call is TRBV12-3 or TRBV12-4, the J call TRBJ2-1; 11 positions match TRBD2. V shed 6 bases and J 6 bases; nucleotides not matched to a gene: 4. This CDR3 comprises 14 residues. The CDR3 region has the DNA TGTGCCAGCAGCCTAGCGGGGGGCTCCAATGAGCAGTTCTTC. Protein product: CASSLAGGSNEQFF.

This sequence joins TRBV28 and TRBJ2-4, with D perhaps TRBD2 (6 bases). Germline values: CDR1 MDHEN, CDR2 SYDVKM. This CDR3 has 16 amino acids. The V end was cut by 3 bases, the J end by 0 bases, with 12 bases between. This CDR3 is CASSFGRGIAKNIQYF. The CDR3 nucleotides are TGTGCCAGCAGTTTCGGGAGAGGGATAGCCAAAAACATTCAGTACTTC.

This clonotype was detected many times. The chain couples TRBV6-2 or TRBV6-3 to TRBJ2-3, with 10 nucleotides matching TRBD2. The CDR3 consists of 13 residues. V gave up 9 bases and J gave up 0 bases; unmatched junction bases: 0. CDR1 and CDR2 from the germline V gene are MNHEY and SVGEGT. CDR3 sequence reads: CASSGGSTDTQYF. The CDR3 nucleotides read TGTGCCAGTAGCGGGGGGAGCACAGATACGCAGTATTTT.

This chain links TRBV6-1 with TRBJ1-1, with unresolved D. Germline V CDR1 and CDR2: MNHNS, SASEGT. The CDR3 has 15 residues. V lost 0 bases to trimming and J lost 5 bases, with 13 bases between them. In nucleotides, the CDR3 is TGTGCCAGCAGTGAAGCGCTTGGGGTATGGACTGAAGCTTTCTTT. The encoded protein is CASSEALGVWTEAFF.

V and J are TRBV4-3 and TRBJ2-3; no firm D call. Germline lookup yields CDR1 LGHNA and CDR2 YSLEER. The CDR3 is made up of 15 amino acids. The ends were cut back, 1 base at V and 0 bases at J, with 8 bases in the middle. The CDR3 reads CASSQGPGSTDTQYF. The CDR3 DNA follows: TGCGCCAGCAGCCAAGGGCCGGGCAGCACAGATACGCAGTATTTT.

The chain combines TRBV7-9 with TRBJ1-1; 9 nucleotides agree with TRBD1. The CDR3 totals 15 residues. Germline values: CDR1 SEHNR, CDR2 FQNEAQ (reference sequence). The V segment lost 1 base and the J segment 4 bases; nucleotides outside the gene matches: 4. CDR3 in amino acids: CASSLDRGQGTEAFF. The DNA for the CDR3 is TGTGCCAGCAGCTTAGATCGGGGACAGGGCACTGAAGCTTTCTTT.

The V call is TRBV24-1, the J call TRBJ2-5; D uncertain. CDR1 and CDR2 from the germline V gene are KGHDR and SFDVKD. The CDR3 has 17 residues. V lost 1 base to trimming and J lost 4 bases, with 18 bases between them. This CDR3 is CATSDFGPTRWAETQYF. CDR3 bases: TGTGCCACCAGTGATTTCGGACCTACCCGTTGGGCAGAGACCCAGTACTTC.

This clonotype was counted between two and nine times. The chain combines TRBV6-2 or TRBV6-3 with TRBJ2-7; D gene unclear. There are 14 residues in the CDR3. Looked up from germline, CDR1 is MNHEY and CDR2 is SVGEGT. Trimming removed 7 bases from V and 3 bases from J, with 16 bases in between. CDR3 in amino acids: CASNPRQGNYEQYF. CDR3 sequence (DNA): TGTGCCAGCAATCCTAGGCAAGGGAACTACGAGCAGTACTTC.

This clonotype was observed a handful of times. This rearrangement joins TRBV7-2 to TRBJ1-2; weak D call: TRBD1 (6 bases). The CDR3 covers 14 residues. CDR1 and CDR2 from the germline V gene are SGHTA and FQGNSA. Trimming removed 0 bases from V and 8 bases from J, with 13 bases in between. Written as DNA, the CDR3 is TGTGCCAGCAGCTTAGCTAAGGGGGTGGAAGGCTACACCTTC. This encodes CASSLAKGVEGYTF. Filled out from reference TRBV7-2 and TRBJ1-2, the complete variable domain reads GAGVSQSPSNKVTEKGKDVELRCDPISGHTALYWYRQSLGQGLEFLIYFQGNSAPDKSGLPSDRFSAERTGGSVSTLTIQRTQQEDSAVYLCASSLAKGVEGYTFGSGTRLTVV.

This clonotype was seen a handful of times. The chain uses TRBV4-1 and TRBJ2-5, with a possible D match to TRBD1 (6 bases). Trimming cost V 6 bases and J 6 bases, with 17 bases left between them. CDR3 size: 14 residues. Germline loops: CDR1 MGHRA, CDR2 YSYEKL. CDR3 nucleotides: TGCGCCAGCAGTCCTGGACAGTTCACGAAGACCCAGTACTTC. Translating it yields CASSPGQFTKTQYF.

A few counts support this clonotype. The chain employs TRBV20-1 and TRBJ2-2; 7 bases are shared with TRBD2. The CDR3 runs to 14 residues. From germline, CDR1 is DFQATT and CDR2 SNEGSKA (reference sequence). V shed 6 bases, J shed 4 bases, and the junction held 8 bases outside the gene matches. The CDR3 nucleotides read TGCAGTGCCCGAATCACGGGGGGCACCGGGGAGCTGTTTTTT. This encodes CSARITGGTGELFF.

Comments on this clonotype: A junction end diverges from the germline sequence, so it may reflect a read error. The V call is TRBV11-2, the J call TRBJ1-1; no clear D gene. The CDR3 is made up of 14 amino acids. CDR1 is SGHAT, CDR2 FQNNGV, per germline. The CDR3 protein is CASSLEGKNTEDFF. The CDR3 DNA sequence: TGTGCCAGCAGCTTAGAGGGTAAGAACACTGAAGATTTCTTT.

There are many counts of this clonotype. This chain joins TRBV7-9 and TRBJ2-7; 9 nucleotides line up with TRBD1. This CDR3 has 14 amino acids. J lost 2 bases, V lost 2 bases, and 1 base had no gene match. Germline-derived CDR1 and CDR2 are SEHNR and FQNEAQ (reference sequence). The CDR3 loop is CASSLTGGTYEQYV. In DNA form, the CDR3 reads TGTGCCAGCAGCTTAACAGGGGGCACCTACGAGCAGTACGTC.

This clonotype was picked up a small number of times. In DNA, the CDR3 is TGCGCCAGCAGCCGACCCGACAGGGGTAATTCACCCCTCCACTTT. Translating gives CASSRPDRGNSPLHF. The chain recombines TRBV4-1 with TRBJ1-6; 8 bases are a match to TRBD1. V lost 4 bases to trimming and J lost 6 bases; unmatched junction nucleotides: 5. CDR1 is MGHRA, CDR2 YSYEKL, per germline. The CDR3 spans 15 residues.

This clonotype was counted only a few times. V usage is TRBV20-1 and J usage is TRBJ2-3; 7 bases line up with TRBD2. V dropped 6 bases and J dropped 0; count of bases not matched to a gene: 9. The CDR3 is made up of 15 amino acids. Per the germline V gene, CDR1 is DFQATT and CDR2 is SNEGSKA (reference sequence). The CDR3 bases are TGCAGTGCGATCAGACCGGGGGGTAGCACAGATACGCAGTATTTT. This encodes CSAIRPGGSTDTQYF.

This clonotype was seen many times. The chain combines TRBV7-2 with TRBJ2-3; 7 bases agree with TRBD1. Germline V CDR1 and CDR2: SGHTA, FQGNSA. V was pared by 5 bases and J by 3 bases, with 5 bases of the junction left unmatched. The CDR3 is 14 residues long. CDR3 sequence (DNA): TGTGCCAGCAGCCCAGGGGGATTAACAGATACGCAGTATTTT. Its translation: CASSPGGLTDTQYF.

As DNA, the CDR3 is TGTGCCAGCAGCCCACGCGGACGGTTTAATGAAAAACTGTTTTTT. Amino acids: CASSPRGRFNEKLFF. The chain links TRBV7-2 to TRBJ1-4, with no clear D. Per the germline V gene, CDR1 is SGHTA and CDR2 is FQGNSA. Trimming shortened V by 5 bases and J by 4 bases, and 14 bases separated the two germline ends. The CDR3 consists of 15 residues.

V is TRBV6-5 and J is TRBJ2-3; possible D gene TRBD2, 6 bases. This CDR3 comprises 16 residues. Trimming shortened V by 8 bases and J by 2 bases, and 20 bases separated the two germline ends. CDR1 and CDR2 from the germline V gene are MNHEY and SVGAGI. DNA of the CDR3: TGTGCCAGCCAGATTCGCGGGGATAAGGCCACAGATACGCAGTATTTT. It specifies CASQIRGDKATDTQYF.

This clonotype was counted a few times. The chain carries TRBV18 and TRBJ2-7; either TRBD1 or TRBD2 may fit D (5 bases each). The CDR3 extends over 13 amino acids. V gave up 2 bases and J gave up 6 bases, with 11 bases separating them. From germline, CDR1 is KGHSH and CDR2 LQKENI. This CDR3 is CASSPGEGREQYV. The DNA of the CDR3 is TGTGCCAGCTCACCAGGAGAGGGGCGCGAGCAGTACGTC.

The rearrangement joins TRBV5-1 to TRBJ1-1, with no clear D. Trimming removed 1 base from V and 1 base from J, with 8 bases in between. The CDR3 has 14 amino acids. Per the germline V gene, CDR1 is SGHRS and CDR2 is YFSETQ. In nucleotides, the CDR3 is TGCGCCAGCAGCTTGATACGGGGGAACACTGAAGCTTTCTTT. This sequence encodes CASSLIRGNTEAFF.

This clonotype has at least ten counts. The chain links TRBV20-1 to TRBJ1-1; D remains unclear. Germline V gene lookup returns CDR1 DFQATT and CDR2 SNEGSKA (reference sequence). Trimming shortened V by 5 bases and J by 3 bases, and 10 bases separated the two germline ends. The CDR3 contains 12 residues. The CDR3 bases are TGCAGTGCTGGCCGCGGGGACACTGAAGCTTTCTTT. Translated, it gives CSAGRGDTEAFF.

This clonotype showed up just a few times. V and J are TRBV7-2 and TRBJ2-5, with 13 bases matching TRBD2. The V segment lost 9 bases and the J segment 3 bases; nucleotides outside the gene matches: 4. Germline loops: CDR1 SGHTA, CDR2 FQGNSA. The CDR3 length is 14 residues. Here the CDR3 DNA reads TGTGCCAGTGGGGGGACTAGCGGGAAAGAGACCCAGTACTTC. It codes for CASGGTSGKETQYF.

The gene calls are TRBV27 and TRBJ2-7, with D possibly being TRBD2 (5 bases). V was shortened by 3 bases and J by 0 bases, with 6 bases between the two germline ends. The CDR3 extends over 13 amino acids. Germline V gives CDR1 MNHEY, CDR2 SMNVEV (reference sequence). CDR3 region: CASSFGVSYEQYF. The CDR3 DNA sequence: TGTGCCAGCAGTTTCGGGGTCTCCTACGAGCAGTACTTC.

The rearrangement joins TRBV6-6 to TRBJ1-1; 7 bases are shared with TRBD1. The germline CDR1 and CDR2 sequences are MNHNY and SVGAGI (reference sequence). V shed 6 bases, J shed 4 bases, and the junction held 8 bases outside the gene matches. The CDR3 covers 14 residues. This chain's CDR3 is CASRDAGQSTEAFF. In DNA form, the CDR3 reads TGTGCCAGCAGGGACGCGGGACAGTCCACTGAAGCTTTCTTT.

V gene TRBV11-2 combines with J gene TRBJ1-2, with 7 bases that match TRBD1. Germline V CDR1 and CDR2: SGHAT, FQNNGV. The V and J ends lost 2 bases and 2 bases, in that order; junction bases with no gene match: 5. The CDR3 runs to 15 residues. CDR3 amino acids: CASSLFPGGNYGYTF. CDR3 coding DNA: TGTGCCAGCAGCTTATTCCCAGGGGGGAACTATGGCTACACCTTC. Using reference TRBV11-2 and TRBJ1-2 for the parts outside the CDR3, the full variable domain is EAGVAQSPRYKIIEKRQSVAFWCNPISGHATLYWYQQILGQGPKLLIQFQNNGVVDDSQLPKDRFSAERLKGVDSTLKIQPAKLEDSAVYLCASSLFPGGNYGYTFGSGTRLTVV.

There are a few counts of this clonotype. CDR3 loop: CASSQGTGGELFF. The CDR3 DNA sequence: TGCGCCAGCAGCCAAGGGACAGGGGGAGAACTGTTTTTT. The gene calls are TRBV4-1 and TRBJ1-4; 10 bases align to TRBD1. The germline gives CDR1 MGHRA, CDR2 YSYEKL. V lost 1 base and J lost 12; bases outside the gene matches: 2. The CDR3 sequence is 13 residues long.

Worth noting for this clonotype: A much bigger clone sits one base away, suggesting this may be a read error. The CDR3 DNA sequence: TGTGCCAGCAGCTCTACTGGAAACACCATATATTTT. This translates into CASSSTGNTIYF. The chain employs TRBV7-2 and TRBJ1-3; no reliable D call. The V gene lost 4 bases and the J gene lost 2 bases, with 3 bases spanning the gap. CDR1 is SGHTA, CDR2 FQGNSA, per germline. There are 12 residues in the CDR3. The full variable domain, with the rest looked up from reference TRBV7-2 and TRBJ1-3, is GAGVSQSPSNKVTEKGKDVELRCDPISGHTALYWYRQSLGQGLEFLIYFQGNSAPDKSGLPSDRFSAERTGGSVSTLTIQRTQQEDSAVYLCASSSTGNTIYFGEGSWLTVV.

V gene TRBV2 combines with J gene TRBJ1-5; 9 nucleotides align to TRBD1. Germline trimming cut 8 bases from V and 3 bases from J; bases unmatched to any gene: 8. CDR1 and CDR2 from the germline V gene are SNHLY and FYNNEI. The CDR3 totals 15 residues. The DNA of the CDR3 is TGTGCCAGCCTACCGGGGACAGGGTACAATCAGCCCCAGCATTTT. Its protein product is CASLPGTGYNQPQHF.